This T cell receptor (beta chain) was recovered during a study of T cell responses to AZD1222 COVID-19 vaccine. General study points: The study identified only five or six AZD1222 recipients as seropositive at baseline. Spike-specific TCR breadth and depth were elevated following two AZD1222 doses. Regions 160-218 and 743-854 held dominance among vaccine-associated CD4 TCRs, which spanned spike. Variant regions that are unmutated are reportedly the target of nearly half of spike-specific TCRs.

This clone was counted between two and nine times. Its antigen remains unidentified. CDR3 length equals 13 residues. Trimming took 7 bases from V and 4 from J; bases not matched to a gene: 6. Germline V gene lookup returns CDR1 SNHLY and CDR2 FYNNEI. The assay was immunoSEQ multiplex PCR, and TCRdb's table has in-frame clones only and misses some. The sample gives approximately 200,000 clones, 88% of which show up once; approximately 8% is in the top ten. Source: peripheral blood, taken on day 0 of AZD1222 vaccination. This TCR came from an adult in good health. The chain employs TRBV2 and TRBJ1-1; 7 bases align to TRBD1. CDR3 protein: CASTSDRATEAFF. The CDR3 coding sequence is TGTGCCAGCACCTCAGACAGGGCCACTGAAGCTTTCTTT.